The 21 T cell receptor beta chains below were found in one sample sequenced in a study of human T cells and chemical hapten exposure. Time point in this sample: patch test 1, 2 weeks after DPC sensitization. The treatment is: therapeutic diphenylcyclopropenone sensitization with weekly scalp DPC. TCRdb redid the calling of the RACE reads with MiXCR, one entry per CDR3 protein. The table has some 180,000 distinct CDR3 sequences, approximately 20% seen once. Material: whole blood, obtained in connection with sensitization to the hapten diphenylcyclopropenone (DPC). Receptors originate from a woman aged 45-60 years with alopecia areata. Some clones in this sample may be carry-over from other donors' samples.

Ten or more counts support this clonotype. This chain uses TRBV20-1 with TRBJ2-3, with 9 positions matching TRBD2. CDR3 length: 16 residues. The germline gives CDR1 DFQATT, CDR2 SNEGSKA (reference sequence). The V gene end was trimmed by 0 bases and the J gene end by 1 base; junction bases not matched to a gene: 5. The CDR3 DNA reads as TGCAGTGCTAGAGAGCCACTAGCGGGCCGCACAGATACGCAGTATTTT. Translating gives CSAREPLAGRTDTQYF.

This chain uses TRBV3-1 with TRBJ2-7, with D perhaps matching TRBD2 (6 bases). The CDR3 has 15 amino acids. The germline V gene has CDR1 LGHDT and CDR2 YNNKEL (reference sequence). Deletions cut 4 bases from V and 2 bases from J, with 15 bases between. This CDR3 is CASSPEWAGTYEQYF. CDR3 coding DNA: TGTGCCAGCAGCCCTGAGTGGGCGGGGACCTACGAGCAGTACTTC.

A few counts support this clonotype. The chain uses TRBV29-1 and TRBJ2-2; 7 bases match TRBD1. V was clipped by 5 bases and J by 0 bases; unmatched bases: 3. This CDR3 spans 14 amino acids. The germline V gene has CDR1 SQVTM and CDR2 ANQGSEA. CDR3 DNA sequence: TGCAGCGTTTACGGGACAGCGAACACCGGGGAGCTGTTTTTT. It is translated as CSVYGTANTGELFF.

This CDR3 is CSAGTSGRRITGELFF. The CDR3 DNA is TGCAGCGCCGGGACTAGCGGGAGGAGGATTACCGGGGAGCTGTTTTTT. The chain has TRBV29-1 and TRBJ2-2; 15 bases align to TRBD2. V dropped 7 bases and J dropped 5; count of bases not matched to a gene: 8. The CDR3 contains 16 residues. The germline gives CDR1 SQVTM, CDR2 ANQGSEA.

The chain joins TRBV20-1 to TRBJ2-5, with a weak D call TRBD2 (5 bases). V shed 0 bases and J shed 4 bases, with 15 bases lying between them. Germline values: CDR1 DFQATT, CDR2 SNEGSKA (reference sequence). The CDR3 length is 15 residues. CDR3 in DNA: TGCAGTGCTAGAGATCCTCGGGAAATCGGAGAGACCCAGTACTTC. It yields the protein CSARDPREIGETQYF.

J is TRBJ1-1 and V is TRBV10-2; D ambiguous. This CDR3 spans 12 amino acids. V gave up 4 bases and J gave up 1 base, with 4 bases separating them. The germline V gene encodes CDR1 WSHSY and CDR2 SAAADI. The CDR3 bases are TGCGCCAGCAGTGCATGGAACACTGAAGCTTTCTTT. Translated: CASSAWNTEAFF.

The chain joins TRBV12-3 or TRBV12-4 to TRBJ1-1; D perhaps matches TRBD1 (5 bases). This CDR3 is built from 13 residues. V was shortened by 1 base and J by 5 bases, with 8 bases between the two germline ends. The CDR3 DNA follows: TGTGCCAGCAGTTTAGAAGGGGATACTGAAGCTTTCTTT. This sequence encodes CASSLEGDTEAFF.

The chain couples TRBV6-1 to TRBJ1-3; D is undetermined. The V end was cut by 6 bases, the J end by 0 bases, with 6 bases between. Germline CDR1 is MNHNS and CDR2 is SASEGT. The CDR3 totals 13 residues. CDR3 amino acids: CASRPSSGNTIYF. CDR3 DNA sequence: TGTGCCAGCAGGCCAAGCTCTGGAAACACCATATATTTT.

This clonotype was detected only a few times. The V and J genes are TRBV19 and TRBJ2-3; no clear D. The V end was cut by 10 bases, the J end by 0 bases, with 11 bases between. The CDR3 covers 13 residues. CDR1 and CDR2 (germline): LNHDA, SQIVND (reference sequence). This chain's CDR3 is CATESDSTDTQYF. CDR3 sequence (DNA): TGTGCCACCGAGTCAGACAGCACAGATACGCAGTATTTT.

CDR3 loop: CASSTSRDNNEQFF. The CDR3 region has the DNA TGTGCCAGCAGCACATCACGGGATAACAATGAGCAGTTCTTC. V and J are TRBV5-5 and TRBJ2-1, with D possibly being TRBD2 (5 bases). The length of the CDR3 is 14 residues. CDR1 and CDR2 from the germline V gene are SGHKS and YYEKEE (reference sequence). V gave up 4 bases and J gave up 5 bases, with 13 bases separating them.

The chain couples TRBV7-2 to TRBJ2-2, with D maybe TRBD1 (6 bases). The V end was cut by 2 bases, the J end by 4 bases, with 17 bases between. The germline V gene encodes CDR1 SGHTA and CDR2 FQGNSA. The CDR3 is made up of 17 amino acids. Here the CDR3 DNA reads TGTGCCAGCAGCTTACCCCGACAGGTTCTTATCACCGGGGAGCTGTTTTTT. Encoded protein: CASSLPRQVLITGELFF.

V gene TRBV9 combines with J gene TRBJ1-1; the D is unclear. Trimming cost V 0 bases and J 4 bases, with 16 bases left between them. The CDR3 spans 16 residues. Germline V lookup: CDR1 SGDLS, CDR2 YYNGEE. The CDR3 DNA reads TGTGCCAGCAGCGTAGATTCAGTCGAAGGCGGCACTGAAGCTTTCTTT. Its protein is CASSVDSVEGGTEAFF.

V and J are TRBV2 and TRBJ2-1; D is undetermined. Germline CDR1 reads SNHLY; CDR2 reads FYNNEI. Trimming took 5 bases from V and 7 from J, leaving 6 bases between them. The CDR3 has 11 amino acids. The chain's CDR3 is CASSNGNEQFF. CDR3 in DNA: TGTGCCAGCAGTAATGGGAATGAGCAGTTCTTC.

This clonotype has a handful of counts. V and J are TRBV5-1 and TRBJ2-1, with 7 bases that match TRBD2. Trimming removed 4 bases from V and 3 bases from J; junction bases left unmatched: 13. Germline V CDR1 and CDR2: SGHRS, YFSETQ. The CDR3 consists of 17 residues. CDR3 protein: CASSPVLREPYYNEQFF. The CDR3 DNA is TGCGCCAGCAGCCCAGTCCTGCGGGAGCCCTACTACAATGAGCAGTTCTTC.

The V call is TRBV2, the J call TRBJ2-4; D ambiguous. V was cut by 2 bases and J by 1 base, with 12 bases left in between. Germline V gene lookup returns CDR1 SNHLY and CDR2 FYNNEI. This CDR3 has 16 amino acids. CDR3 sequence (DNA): TGTGCCAGCAGTGAATGGGTCTTTATGGCCAAAAACATTCAGTACTTC. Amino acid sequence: CASSEWVFMAKNIQYF.

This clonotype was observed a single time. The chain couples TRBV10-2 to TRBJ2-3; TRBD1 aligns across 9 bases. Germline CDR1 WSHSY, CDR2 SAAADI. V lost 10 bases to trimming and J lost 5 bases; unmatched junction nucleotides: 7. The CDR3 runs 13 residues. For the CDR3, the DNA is TGCGCCACCGGGACAGGGTGGGGAGATACGCAGTATTTT. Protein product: CATGTGWGDTQYF.

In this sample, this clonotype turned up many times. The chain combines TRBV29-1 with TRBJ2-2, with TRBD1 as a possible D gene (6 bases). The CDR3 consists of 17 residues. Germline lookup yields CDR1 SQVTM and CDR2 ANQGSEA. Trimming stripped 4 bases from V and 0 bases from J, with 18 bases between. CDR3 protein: CSVGGEIGTSNTGELFF. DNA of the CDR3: TGCAGCGTTGGGGGCGAAATCGGGACATCGAACACCGGGGAGCTGTTTTTT.

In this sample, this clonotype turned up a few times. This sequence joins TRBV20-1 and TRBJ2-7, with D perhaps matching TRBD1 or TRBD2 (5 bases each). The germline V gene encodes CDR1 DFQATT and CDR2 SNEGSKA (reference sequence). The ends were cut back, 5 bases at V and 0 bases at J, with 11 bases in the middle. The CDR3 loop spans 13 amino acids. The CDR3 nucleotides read TGCAGTGCTGACCGGGACGGCTCCTACGAGCAGTACTTC. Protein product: CSADRDGSYEQYF.

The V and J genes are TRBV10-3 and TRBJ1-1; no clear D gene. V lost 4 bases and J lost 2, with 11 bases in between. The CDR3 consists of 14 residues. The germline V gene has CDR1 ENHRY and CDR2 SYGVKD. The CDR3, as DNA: TGTGCCATCAGTGCGGTCGGACTAAACACTGAAGCTTTCTTT. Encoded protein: CAISAVGLNTEAFF.

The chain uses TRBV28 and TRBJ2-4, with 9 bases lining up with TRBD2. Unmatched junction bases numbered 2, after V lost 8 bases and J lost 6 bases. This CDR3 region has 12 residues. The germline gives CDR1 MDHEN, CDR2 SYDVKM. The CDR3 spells CASGTSLNIQYF. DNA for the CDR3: TGTGCCAGCGGGACTAGCTTAAACATTCAGTACTTC.

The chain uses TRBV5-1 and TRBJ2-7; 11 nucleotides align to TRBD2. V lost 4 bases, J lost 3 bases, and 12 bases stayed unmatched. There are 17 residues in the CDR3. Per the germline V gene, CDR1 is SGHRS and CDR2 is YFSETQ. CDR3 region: CASSPIAGGVLHYEQYF. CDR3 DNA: TGCGCCAGCAGCCCCATAGCGGGAGGGGTTCTTCACTACGAGCAGTACTTC.